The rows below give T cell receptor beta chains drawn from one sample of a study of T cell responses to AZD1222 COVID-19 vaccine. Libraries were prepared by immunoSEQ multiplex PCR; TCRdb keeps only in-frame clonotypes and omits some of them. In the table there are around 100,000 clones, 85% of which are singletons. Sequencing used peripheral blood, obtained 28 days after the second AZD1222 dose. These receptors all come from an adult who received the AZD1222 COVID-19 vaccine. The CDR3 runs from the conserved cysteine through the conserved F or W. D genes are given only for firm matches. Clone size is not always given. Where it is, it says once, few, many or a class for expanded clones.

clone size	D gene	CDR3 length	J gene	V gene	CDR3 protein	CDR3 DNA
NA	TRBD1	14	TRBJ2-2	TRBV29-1	CSAWDRGRDGELFF	TGCAGCGCCTGGGACAGGGGGCGCGACGGGGAGCTGTTTTTT
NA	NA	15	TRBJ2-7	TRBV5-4	CASSLGGPSPYEQYF	TGTGCCAGCAGCCTCGGGGGACCCAGCCCCTACGAGCAGTACTTC
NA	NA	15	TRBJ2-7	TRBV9	CASSPRPGRSYEQYF	TGTGCCAGCAGCCCCAGACCCGGGAGATCCTACGAGCAGTACTTC
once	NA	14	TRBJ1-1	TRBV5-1	CASSAWSEGTEAFF	TGCGCCAGCAGCGCCTGGTCGGAGGGCACTGAAGCTTTCTTT
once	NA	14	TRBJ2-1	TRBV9	CASSLYPFGNEQFF	TGTGCCAGCAGCTTGTATCCCTTTGGAAATGAGCAGTTCTTC
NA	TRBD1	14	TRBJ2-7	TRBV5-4	CASSQSGGTYEQYF	TGTGCCAGCAGCCAGTCAGGGGGAACCTACGAGCAGTACTTC
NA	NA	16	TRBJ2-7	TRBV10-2	CASTPAHTSLSYEQYF	TGCGCCAGCACCCCAGCCCATACTTCCCTCTCCTACGAGCAGTACTTC
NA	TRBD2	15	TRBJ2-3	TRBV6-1	CASSESGGSTDTQYF	TGTGCCAGCAGTGAGAGCGGGGGAAGCACAGATACGCAGTATTTT
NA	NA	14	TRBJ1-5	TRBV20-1	CSASPTEPNQPQHF	TGCAGTGCTAGTCCGACAGAACCGAATCAGCCCCAGCATTTT
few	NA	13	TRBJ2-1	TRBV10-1	CASSESAYNEQFF	TGCGCCAGCAGTGAGTCGGCCTACAATGAGCAGTTCTTC
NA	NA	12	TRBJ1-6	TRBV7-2	CASSLANSPLHF	TGTGCCAGCAGCTTAGCAAATTCACCCCTCCACTTT
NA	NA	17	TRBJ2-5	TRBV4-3	CASSQDDWTGRGETQYF	TGCGCCAGCAGCCAAGACGACTGGACAGGGCGGGGGGAGACCCAGTACTTC
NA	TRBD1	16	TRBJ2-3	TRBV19	CASTLGDRGPTDTQYF	TGTGCCAGTACCCTAGGGGACAGGGGGCCCACAGATACGCAGTATTTT
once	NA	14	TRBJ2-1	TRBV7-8	CASSYRTDYNEQFF	TGTGCCAGCAGCTACAGGACGGACTACAATGAGCAGTTCTTC
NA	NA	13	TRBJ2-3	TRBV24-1	CATRESATDTQYF	TGTGCCACCAGGGAGTCAGCGACAGATACGCAGTATTTT
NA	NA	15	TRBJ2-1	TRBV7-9	CASSLEGRSYNEQFF	TGTGCCAGCAGCTTAGAAGGACGCTCCTACAATGAGCAGTTCTTC
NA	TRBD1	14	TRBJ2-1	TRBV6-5	CASSTGGTYNEQFF	TGTGCCAGCAGCACAGGGGGTACTTACAATGAGCAGTTCTTC
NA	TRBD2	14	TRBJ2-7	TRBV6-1	CASSERTSGRWVVF	TGTGCCAGCAGTGAAAGGACTAGCGGGAGGTGGGTGGTCTTC
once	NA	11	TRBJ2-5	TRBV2	CASTRWETQYF	TGTGCCAGCACCAGATGGGAGACCCAGTACTTC
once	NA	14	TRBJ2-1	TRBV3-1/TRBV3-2	CASRDQGPWGEQFF	TGTGCCAGCAGGGATCAGGGGCCTTGGGGTGAGCAGTTCTTC
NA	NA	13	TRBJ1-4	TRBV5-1	CASSGQLNEKLFF	TGCGCCAGCAGCGGACAGTTAAATGAAAAACTGTTTTTT
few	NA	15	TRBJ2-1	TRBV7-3	CASSLMVQGLNEQFF	TGTGCCAGCAGCTTAATGGTCCAGGGACTCAATGAGCAGTTCTTC
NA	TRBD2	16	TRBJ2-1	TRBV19	CASSIMFGTGGSEQFF	TGTGCCAGTAGTATAATGTTCGGAACGGGAGGAAGTGAGCAGTTCTTC
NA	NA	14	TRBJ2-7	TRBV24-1	CATSDSSGIYEQYF	TGTGCCACCAGTGATTCCTCTGGGATCTACGAGCAGTACTTC
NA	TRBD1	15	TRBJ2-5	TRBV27	CASPSPGQGQETQYF	TGTGCCAGTCCGTCTCCGGGACAGGGCCAAGAGACCCAGTACTTC
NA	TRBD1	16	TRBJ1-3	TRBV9	CASSVGAPGQGNTIYF	TGTGCCAGCAGCGTAGGAGCCCCGGGACAGGGAAACACCATATATTTT
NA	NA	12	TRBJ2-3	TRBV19	CAAAARTDTQYF	TGTGCCGCCGCCGCTAGGACAGATACGCAGTATTTT
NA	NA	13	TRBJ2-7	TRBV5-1	CASSLEVRSEQYF	TGCGCCAGCAGCTTGGAAGTTCGTTCCGAGCAGTACTTC
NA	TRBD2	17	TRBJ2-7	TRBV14	CASSRGTSGLSSYEQYF	TGTGCCAGCAGCCGGGGGACTAGCGGGCTTAGCTCCTACGAGCAGTACTTC
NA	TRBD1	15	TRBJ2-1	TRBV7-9	CASSFGQGVHNEQFF	TGTGCCAGCAGCTTCGGCCAGGGGGTACACAATGAGCAGTTCTTC
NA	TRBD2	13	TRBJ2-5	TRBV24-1	CATSVGAGGTQYF	TGTGCCACCAGTGTGGGAGCGGGAGGGACCCAGTACTTC
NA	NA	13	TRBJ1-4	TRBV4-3	CASSQPTGGKLFF	TGCGCCAGCAGCCAACCTACGGGGGGGAAACTGTTTTTT
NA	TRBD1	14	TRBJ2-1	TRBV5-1	CASSLQTGGNEQFF	TGCGCCAGCAGCTTACAGACAGGGGGCAATGAGCAGTTCTTC
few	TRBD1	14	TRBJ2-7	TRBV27	CASSDRDRGREQYF	TGTGCCAGCAGTGACCGGGACAGGGGGCGAGAGCAGTACTTC
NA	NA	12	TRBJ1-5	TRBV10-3	CAISQNNQPQHF	TGTGCCATCAGTCAGAACAATCAGCCCCAGCATTTT
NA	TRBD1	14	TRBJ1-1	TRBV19	CASNLGTGTPEAFF	TGTGCCAGTAATCTAGGGACAGGGACCCCTGAAGCTTTCTTT
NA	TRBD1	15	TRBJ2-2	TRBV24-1	CATSGVQGAGGELFF	TGTGCCACCAGTGGAGTACAGGGGGCTGGCGGGGAGCTGTTTTTT
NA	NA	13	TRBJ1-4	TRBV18	CASSLRVDEKLFF	TGTGCCAGCTCACTCAGGGTGGATGAAAAACTGTTTTTT
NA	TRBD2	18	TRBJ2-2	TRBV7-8	CASSLSLAGGPRTGELFF	TGTGCCAGCAGCTTATCTCTCGCGGGGGGGCCTAGGACCGGGGAGCTGTTTTTT
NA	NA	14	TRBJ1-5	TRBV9	CASSVAIAGQPQHF	TGTGCCAGCAGCGTAGCGATTGCGGGGCAGCCCCAGCATTTT
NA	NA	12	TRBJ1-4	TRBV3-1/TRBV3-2	CASSHGGEKLFF	TGTGCCAGCAGCCACGGGGGAGAAAAACTGTTTTTT
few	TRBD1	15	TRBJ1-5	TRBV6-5	CASSYSTGGNQPQHF	TGTGCCAGCAGTTACTCGACAGGGGGCAATCAGCCCCAGCATTTT
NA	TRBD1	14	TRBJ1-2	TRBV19	CASSIGQGGYGYTF	TGTGCCAGTAGTATCGGACAGGGCGGCTATGGCTACACCTTC
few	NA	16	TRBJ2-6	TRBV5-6	CASSLHLGSGANVLTF	TGTGCCAGCAGCTTGCATTTGGGCTCTGGGGCCAACGTCCTGACTTTC
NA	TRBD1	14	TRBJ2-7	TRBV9	CASSFGTGGYEQYF	TGTGCCAGCAGCTTTGGGACAGGGGGATACGAGCAGTACTTC
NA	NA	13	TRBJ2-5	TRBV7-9	CASSLQGVQTQYF	TGTGCCAGCAGCTTGCAGGGTGTGCAGACCCAGTACTTC
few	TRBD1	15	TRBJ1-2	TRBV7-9	CASSPLGQGSYGYTF	TGTGCCAGCAGCCCACTGGGACAGGGAAGCTATGGCTACACCTTC
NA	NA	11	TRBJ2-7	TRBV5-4	CASSHSYEQYF	TGTGCCAGCAGCCACTCCTACGAGCAGTACTTC
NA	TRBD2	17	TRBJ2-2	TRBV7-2	CASSYTSGRAYTGELFF	TGTGCCAGCAGCTACACTAGCGGTAGGGCGTACACCGGGGAGCTGTTTTTT
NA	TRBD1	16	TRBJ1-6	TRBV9	CASSAAGTGGGSPLHF	TGTGCCAGCAGCGCCGCCGGGACAGGGGGGGGTTCACCCCTCCACTTT
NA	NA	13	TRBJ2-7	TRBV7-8	CASSLELAYEQYF	TGTGCCAGCAGCTTAGAACTGGCCTACGAGCAGTACTTC
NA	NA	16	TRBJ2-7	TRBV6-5	CASSSSTGAPSYEQYF	TGTGCCAGCAGTTCCTCAACTGGAGCCCCCTCCTACGAGCAGTACTTC
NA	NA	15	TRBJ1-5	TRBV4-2	CASSQEWDSNQPQHF	TGTGCCAGCAGCCAAGAGTGGGACAGCAATCAGCCCCAGCATTTT
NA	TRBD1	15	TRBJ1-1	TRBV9	CASSVDSSGQGPAFF	TGTGCCAGCAGCGTAGATTCCTCGGGACAGGGGCCAGCTTTCTTT